This T cell receptor beta chain emerged from a study of graft-versus-host responses after intestinal transplantation. For the study at large: Grafts that recipients had were multivisceral, liver-intestinal, or isolated intestinal transplants.

Note on this clone: The antigen is undetermined.

The CDR3 runs 18 residues. J was trimmed by 0 bases and V by 4 bases; bases with no gene match: 7. The germline V gene has CDR1 SGHRS and CDR2 YFSETQ. Regarding the study as a whole: Patients with graft-donor T cell macrochimerism had high graft-versus-host to host-versus-graft clonal ratios in allografts. GvH clones occurred in recipient marrow; some first appeared in ileum or blood.

Here immunoSEQ multiplex PCR was the method, and the copy in TCRdb shows in-frame clones only, minus some. The top ten clones hold 0.19% of a sample with 140,000 or so clones, about 90% of them seen once. The sequence was obtained from a human donor who received an intestinal transplant. The chain links TRBV5-1 to TRBJ2-7, with 16 bases identical to TRBD2. The sample in question was unstimulated CD4+ T cells sorted from spleen or lymph node cells, obtained before intestinal transplant. CDR3 sequence reads: CASSLGLAGGTPSYEQYF. CDR3 coding DNA: TGCGCCAGCAGCCTGGGACTAGCGGGAGGGACCCCCTCCTACGAGCAGTACTTC. Looking up the rest from reference TRBV5-1 and TRBJ2-7 gives the full variable domain: KAGVTQTPRYLIKTRGQQVTLSCSPISGHRSVSWYQQTPGQGLQFLFEYFSETQRNKGNFPGRFSGRQFSNSRSEMNVSTLELGDSALYLCASSLGLAGGTPSYEQYFGPGTRLTVT.